This TCR beta chain was captured by sequencing in a study of blood T cells in healthy people across ages. Primed by a sample-barcoded 5' primer and a J-beta primer mix, a second PCR proceeded for about 7 to 11 cycles. A single record per CDR3 protein comes from TCRdb applying MiXCR to the 5' RACE reads. The data contain around 780,000 distinct CDR3 sequences, 20% to 30% of them singletons. This clonotype was seen a few times. Samples had at least 6.5 million PBMCs isolated from them. The germline V gene encodes CDR1 DFQATT and CDR2 SNEGSKA (reference sequence). V dropped 3 bases and J dropped 1; count of bases not matched to a gene: 8. This CDR3 region has 15 residues. The sample also formed part of further work on T cells of mothers and their children.

Sequencing input: blood. The chain joins TRBV20-1 to TRBJ2-5, with 7 bases identical to TRBD1. This TCR was sampled from a boy aged 5-17 years in good health. DNA of the CDR3: TGCAGTGCTAGCCGCACGGACAGGACCCAAGAGACCCAGTACTTC. The encoded protein is CSASRTDRTQETQYF.